This T cell receptor beta chain was recovered during a study of OX40 agonist ivuxolimab in advanced cancers. Findings and limits, study-wide: No antigen was identified for the clonally expanded peripheral T cells.

Sequencing used immunoSEQ multiplex PCR; TCRdb keeps in-frame clones, though not all of them. Of about 59,000 clones listed, 75% to 90% are singletons. Remarks on this clone: No antigen is known for it.

This clonotype was sampled from an adult with an advanced solid tumor such as melanoma, head and neck, liver or kidney cancer. The source material was CD4+ or CD8+ T cells sorted from blood, sampled in a trial of the OX40 agonist ivuxolimab.

Here the CDR3 reads CAWRGSDRGWEQYF. Written as DNA, the CDR3 is TGTGCCTGGAGGGGATCGGACAGGGGATGGGAGCAGTACTTC. J is TRBJ2-7 and V is TRBV30, with TRBD1 matching over 9 bases. Germline-derived CDR1 and CDR2 are GTSNPN and SVGIG (reference sequence). V lost 3 bases and J lost 7; bases outside the gene matches: 10. The CDR3 totals 14 residues.